Following are 14 T cell receptor beta chains from one sample sequenced in a study of T cell responses to AZD1222 COVID-19 vaccine (dated by TCRdb to the early 2020s). Preparation of the library involved the immunoSEQ multiplex PCR assay. This immuneACCESS table, as held by TCRdb, lists in-frame sequences with V and J called but not all clones. Of the missing ones, under half trace to an unresolved V gene in checked studies; the others have no known cause. The sample yields approximately 89,000 clones; around nine tenths were counted once. The ten largest clones add up to 2.5% to 3% of the sample. The sample's time point label is to be understood as: baseline before first vaccination. This sample comprised peripheral blood, obtained on day 0 of AZD1222 vaccination. These receptors were obtained from an adult in good health.

The J gene is TRBJ1-4, the V gene TRBV7-9; TRBD1 agrees at 9 bases. Trimming at V came to 1 base and at J to 4 bases, leaving 1 base not matched to a gene. CDR1 is SEHNR and CDR2 is FQNEAQ in the germline V gene (reference sequence). The CDR3 extends over 15 amino acids. This CDR3 reads CASSLEGQGNEKLFF. CDR3 coding DNA: TGTGCCAGCAGCTTAGAGGGACAGGGTAATGAAAAACTGTTTTTT.

The rearrangement links TRBV27 to TRBJ1-1; D is possibly TRBD1 (6 bases). V lost 5 bases and J lost 4, with 8 bases in between. The CDR3 is 12 amino acids. Germline V gene lookup returns CDR1 MNHEY and CDR2 SMNVEV (reference sequence). CDR3 in amino acids: CASSGRGTEAFF. The CDR3 coding sequence is TGTGCCAGCAGTGGCAGGGGCACTGAAGCTTTCTTT.

The chain joins TRBV3-1 (or the pseudogene TRBV3-2) to TRBJ2-1; maybe TRBD2 (5 bases). This CDR3 region has 14 residues. Between the trimmed V and J ends, which lost 4 bases and 6 bases, there was a span of 13 bases. CDR1 is LGHDT and CDR2 is YNNKEL in the germline V gene (reference sequence). Here the CDR3 DNA reads TGTGCCAGCAGCCTCGGGGTAAAGGGCAATGAGCAGTTCTTC. It is translated as CASSLGVKGNEQFF.

The rearrangement uses TRBV2 and TRBJ2-2; 12 positions match TRBD1. The J segment lost 4 bases and the V segment lost 7 bases, leaving 4 bases of the junction unmatched. The CDR3 is made up of 15 amino acids. Germline-derived CDR1 and CDR2 are SNHLY and FYNNEI. The CDR3 bases are TGTGCCAGCATGGGACAGGGGGCAGGCACCGGGGAGCTGTTTTTT. Its protein is CASMGQGAGTGELFF. Full variable domain (rest looked up from reference TRBV2 and TRBJ2-2): EPEVTQTPSHQVTQMGQEVILRCVPISNHLYFYWYRQILGQKVEFLVSFYNNEISEKSEIFDDQFSVERPDGSNFTLKIRSTKLEDSAMYFCASMGQGAGTGELFFGEGSRLTVL.

The genes are TRBV7-8 and TRBJ2-2; weak D call: TRBD2 (7 bases). The V end was cut by 5 bases, the J end by 9 bases, with 19 bases between. The CDR3 consists of 15 residues. Germline CDR1 reads SGHVS; CDR2 reads FQNEAQ. The CDR3 sequence: CASSPRGGVGRELFF. In nucleotides, the CDR3 is TGTGCCAGCAGCCCTCGAGGGGGGGTTGGCCGGGAGCTGTTTTTT. The entire variable domain, with the rest obtained from reference TRBV7-8 and TRBJ2-2, is as follows: GAGVSQSPRYKVAKRGQDVALRCDPISGHVSLFWYQQALGQGPEFLTYFQNEAQLDKSGLPSDRFFAERPEGSVSTLKIQRTQQEDSAVYLCASSPRGGVGRELFFGEGSRLTVL.

Here the CDR3 reads CASSPTSGGYTGELFF. The CDR3 DNA follows: TGTGCCAGCAGTCCGACTAGCGGGGGGTACACCGGGGAGCTGTTTTTT. This chain connects TRBV3-1 (or the pseudogene TRBV3-2) to TRBJ2-2, with 13 bases lining up with TRBD2. This CDR3 region has 16 residues. The germline V gene has CDR1 LGHDT and CDR2 YNNKEL (reference sequence). J gave up 3 bases and V 6 bases, and 4 bases lay outside the gene matches.

V and J are TRBV27 and TRBJ1-1; the D is unclear. The CDR3 totals 14 residues. The germline V and J ends were trimmed by 0 bases and 5 bases, with 10 bases remaining between them. CDR1 is MNHEY and CDR2 is SMNVEV in the germline V gene (reference sequence). The CDR3 sequence is CASSLSAAVTEAFF. Written as DNA, the CDR3 is TGTGCCAGCAGTTTATCGGCGGCCGTGACTGAAGCTTTCTTT.

This clone showed up just a few times. The chain joins TRBV19 to TRBJ2-3; D may correspond to TRBD1 or TRBD2 (7 bases each). This CDR3 has 15 amino acids. V shed 6 bases and J shed 0 bases, with 13 bases lying between them. CDR1 and CDR2 (germline): LNHDA, SQIVND (reference sequence). The CDR3: CASSQGGTSTDTQYF. The CDR3 nucleotides are TGTGCCAGTAGCCAGGGGGGGACTAGCACAGATACGCAGTATTTT.

DNA for the CDR3: TGTGCCAGCAGTTTCCCCGGTTTGGAGGGCTACACCTTC. It translates to CASSFPGLEGYTF. This chain uses TRBV12-3 or TRBV12-4 with TRBJ1-2; D gene unclear. The V and J ends lost 3 bases and 8 bases respectively, with 13 bases between them. The CDR3 runs 13 residues.

This chain connects TRBV18 to TRBJ2-1; D is possibly TRBD2 (7 bases). Trimming cost V 0 bases and J 1 base, with 10 bases left between them. Germline V gene lookup returns CDR1 KGHSH and CDR2 LQKENI. The CDR3 loop spans 16 amino acids. The CDR3 is CASSPPGGASYNEQFF. The CDR3 DNA reads as TGTGCCAGCTCACCACCGGGGGGGGCGTCCTACAATGAGCAGTTCTTC.

Here the CDR3 reads CASSLRDTEAFF. CDR3 DNA sequence: TGTGCCAGCAGTTTACGGGACACTGAAGCTTTCTTT. This sequence joins TRBV12-3 or TRBV12-4 and TRBJ1-1; D gene ambiguous. V was clipped by 2 bases and J by 3 bases, with 4 bases between them. This CDR3 has 12 residues.

The chain has TRBV7-6 and TRBJ1-5; 7 nucleotides line up with TRBD1. J gave up 4 bases and V 6 bases, and 3 bases lay outside the gene matches. The CDR3 consists of 13 residues. Germline loops: CDR1 SGHVS, CDR2 FNYEAQ. CDR3 sequence: CASSGQENQPQHF. In nucleotides, the CDR3 is TGTGCCAGCAGTGGACAGGAGAATCAGCCCCAGCATTTT.

This rearrangement joins TRBV24-1 to TRBJ2-5; 8 nucleotides match TRBD2. The CDR3 is 16 amino acids. The germline V gene encodes CDR1 KGHDR and CDR2 SFDVKD. J lost 2 bases, V lost 3 bases, and 7 bases had no gene match. CDR3 nucleotide sequence: TGTGCCACCAGTGATCGGGGCGGGGGGCCACAAGAGACCCAGTACTTC. Protein sequence: CATSDRGGGPQETQYF.

The DNA of the CDR3 is TGCGCCAGCAGCTTGAGTGGCTACACCTTC. Protein product: CASSLSGYTF. The chain employs TRBV5-1 and TRBJ1-2; D unclear. This CDR3 is built from 10 residues. With 1 base removed from V and 7 bases from J, the gap between germline ends came to 2 bases. Germline V gives CDR1 SGHRS, CDR2 YFSETQ.